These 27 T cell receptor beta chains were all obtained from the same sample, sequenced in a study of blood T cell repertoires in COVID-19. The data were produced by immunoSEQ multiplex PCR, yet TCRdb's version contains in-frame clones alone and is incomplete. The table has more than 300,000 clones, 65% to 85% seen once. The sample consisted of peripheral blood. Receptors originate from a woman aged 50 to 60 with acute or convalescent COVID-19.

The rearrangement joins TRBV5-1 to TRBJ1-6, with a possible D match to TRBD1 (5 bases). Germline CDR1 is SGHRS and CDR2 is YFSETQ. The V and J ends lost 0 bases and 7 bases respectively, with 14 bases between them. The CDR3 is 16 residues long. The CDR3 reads CASSLALTTGNSPLHF. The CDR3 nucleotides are TGCGCCAGCAGCTTGGCCCTTACAACAGGAAATTCACCCCTCCACTTT.

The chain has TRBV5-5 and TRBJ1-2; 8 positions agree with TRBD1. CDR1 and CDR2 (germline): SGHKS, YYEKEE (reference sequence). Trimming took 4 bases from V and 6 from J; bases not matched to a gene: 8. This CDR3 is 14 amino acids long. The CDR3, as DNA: TGTGCCAGCAGCACCAACCCGACAGGGGATGGCTACACCTTC. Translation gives CASSTNPTGDGYTF.

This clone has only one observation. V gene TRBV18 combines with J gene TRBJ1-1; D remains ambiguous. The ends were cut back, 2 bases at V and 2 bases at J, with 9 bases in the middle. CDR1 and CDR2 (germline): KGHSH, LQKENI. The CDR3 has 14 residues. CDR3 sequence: CASSPDFLNTEAFF. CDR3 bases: TGTGCCAGCTCACCAGATTTCCTAAACACTGAAGCTTTCTTT.

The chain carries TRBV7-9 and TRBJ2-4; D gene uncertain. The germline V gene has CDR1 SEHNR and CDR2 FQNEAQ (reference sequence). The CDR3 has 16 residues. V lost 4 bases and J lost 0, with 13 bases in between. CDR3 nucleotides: TGTGCCAGCAGCTACTGGTCGGGTGTAGCCAAAAACATTCAGTACTTC. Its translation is CASSYWSGVAKNIQYF.

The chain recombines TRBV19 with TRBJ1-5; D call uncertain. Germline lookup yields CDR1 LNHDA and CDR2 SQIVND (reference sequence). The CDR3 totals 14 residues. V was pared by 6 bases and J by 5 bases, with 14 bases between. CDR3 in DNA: TGTGCCAGTAGAAATTCGGTCGGTGATCAGCCCCAGCATTTT. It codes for CASRNSVGDQPQHF.

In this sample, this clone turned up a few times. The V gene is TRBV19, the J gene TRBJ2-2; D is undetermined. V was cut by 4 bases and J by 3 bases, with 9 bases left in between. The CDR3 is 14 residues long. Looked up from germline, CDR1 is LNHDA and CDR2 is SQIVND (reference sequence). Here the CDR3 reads CASSRGSDTGELFF. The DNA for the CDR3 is TGTGCCAGTAGTAGAGGTTCGGACACCGGGGAGCTGTTTTTT.

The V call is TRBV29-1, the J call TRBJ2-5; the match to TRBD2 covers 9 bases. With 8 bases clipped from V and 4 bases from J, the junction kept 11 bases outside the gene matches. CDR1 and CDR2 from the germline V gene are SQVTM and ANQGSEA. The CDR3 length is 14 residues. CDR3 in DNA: TGCAGCTTCCCTTCTACAGCGGGGGGAGAGACCCAGTACTTC. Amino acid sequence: CSFPSTAGGETQYF.

In DNA, the CDR3 is TGTGCCAGCAAAGGCAGGGCCGGGGGTGAAAAACTGTTTTTT. Residues: CASKGRAGGEKLFF. The rearrangement uses TRBV27 and TRBJ1-4; D may be TRBD1 (5 bases). The CDR3 has 14 amino acids. The germline V and J ends were trimmed by 7 bases and 7 bases, with 16 bases remaining between them. Germline CDR1 and CDR2: MNHEY and SMNVEV (reference sequence).

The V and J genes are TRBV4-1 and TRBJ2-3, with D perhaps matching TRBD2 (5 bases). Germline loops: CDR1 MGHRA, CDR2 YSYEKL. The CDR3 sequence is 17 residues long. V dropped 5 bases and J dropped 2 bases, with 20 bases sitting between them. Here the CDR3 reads CASSFSGSPEVTDTQYF. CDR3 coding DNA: TGCGCCAGCAGCTTCAGCGGCAGTCCCGAGGTCACAGATACGCAGTATTTT.

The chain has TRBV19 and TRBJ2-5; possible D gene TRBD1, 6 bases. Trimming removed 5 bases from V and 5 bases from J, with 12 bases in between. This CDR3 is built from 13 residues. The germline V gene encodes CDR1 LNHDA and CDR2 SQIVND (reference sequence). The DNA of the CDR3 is TGTGCCAGTAGTGGGAACAGGGTCGAGACCCAGTACTTC. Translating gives CASSGNRVETQYF. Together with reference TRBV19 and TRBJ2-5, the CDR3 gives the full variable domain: DGGITQSPKYLFRKEGQNVTLSCEQNLNHDAMYWYRQDPGQGLRLIYYSQIVNDFQKGDIAEGYSVSREKKESFPLTVTSAQKNPTAFYLCASSGNRVETQYFGPGTRLLVL.

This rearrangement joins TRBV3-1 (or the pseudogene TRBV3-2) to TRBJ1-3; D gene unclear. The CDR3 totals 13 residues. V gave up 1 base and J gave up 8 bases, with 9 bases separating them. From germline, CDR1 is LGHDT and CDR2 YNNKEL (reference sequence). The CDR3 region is CASSQVPRYTIYF. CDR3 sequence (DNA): TGTGCCAGCAGCCAAGTCCCCAGATACACCATATATTTT.

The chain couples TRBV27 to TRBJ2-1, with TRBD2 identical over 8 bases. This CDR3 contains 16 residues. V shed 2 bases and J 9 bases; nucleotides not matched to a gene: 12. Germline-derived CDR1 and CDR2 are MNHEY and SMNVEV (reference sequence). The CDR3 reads CASSLGLAPLGGEQFF. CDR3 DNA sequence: TGTGCCAGCAGTTTAGGACTAGCTCCACTTGGGGGTGAGCAGTTCTTC.

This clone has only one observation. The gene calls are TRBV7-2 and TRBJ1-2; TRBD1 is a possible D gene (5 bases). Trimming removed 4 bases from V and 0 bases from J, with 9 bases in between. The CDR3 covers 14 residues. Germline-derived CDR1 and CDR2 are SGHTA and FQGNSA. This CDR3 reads CASSSGGSNYGYTF. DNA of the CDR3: TGTGCCAGCAGCTCCGGGGGATCTAACTATGGCTACACCTTC.

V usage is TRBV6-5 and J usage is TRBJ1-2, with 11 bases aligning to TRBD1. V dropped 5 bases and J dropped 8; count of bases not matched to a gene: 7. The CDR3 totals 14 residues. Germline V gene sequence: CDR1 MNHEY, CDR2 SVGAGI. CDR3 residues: CASSRGTGGEGYTF. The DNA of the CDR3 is TGTGCCAGCAGTCGGGGGACAGGGGGAGAAGGCTACACCTTC.

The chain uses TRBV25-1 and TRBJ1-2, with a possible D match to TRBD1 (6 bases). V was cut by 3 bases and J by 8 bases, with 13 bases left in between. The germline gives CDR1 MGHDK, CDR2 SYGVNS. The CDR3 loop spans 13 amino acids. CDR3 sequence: CASSDSGVRGYTF. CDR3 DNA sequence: TGTGCCAGCAGTGATTCAGGGGTGCGCGGCTACACCTTC.

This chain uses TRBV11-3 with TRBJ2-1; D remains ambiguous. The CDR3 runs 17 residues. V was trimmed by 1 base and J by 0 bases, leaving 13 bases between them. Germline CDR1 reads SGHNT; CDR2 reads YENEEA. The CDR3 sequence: CASSLGPDFSSYNEQFF. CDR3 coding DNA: TGTGCCAGCAGCTTAGGCCCAGACTTCAGCTCCTACAATGAGCAGTTCTTC.

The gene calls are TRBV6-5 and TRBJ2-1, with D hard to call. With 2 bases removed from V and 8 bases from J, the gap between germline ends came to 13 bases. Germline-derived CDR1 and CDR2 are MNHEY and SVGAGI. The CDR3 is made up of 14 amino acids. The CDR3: CASSYDPVMDEQFF. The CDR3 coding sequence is TGTGCCAGCAGTTACGATCCAGTAATGGATGAGCAGTTCTTC.

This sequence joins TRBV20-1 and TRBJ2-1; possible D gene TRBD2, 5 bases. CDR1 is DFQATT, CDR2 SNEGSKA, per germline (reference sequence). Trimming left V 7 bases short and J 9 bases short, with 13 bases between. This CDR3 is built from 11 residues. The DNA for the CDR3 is TGCAGTGGTCTAGCTAGTCGTGAGCAGTTCTTC. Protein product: CSGLASREQFF.

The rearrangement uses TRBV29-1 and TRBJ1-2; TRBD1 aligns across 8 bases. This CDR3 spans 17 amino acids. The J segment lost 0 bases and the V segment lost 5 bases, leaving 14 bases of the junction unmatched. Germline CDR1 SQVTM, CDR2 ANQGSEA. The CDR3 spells CSVWAMGQATANYGYTF. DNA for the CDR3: TGCAGCGTTTGGGCGATGGGACAGGCTACAGCTAACTATGGCTACACCTTC.

CDR3 nucleotides: TGTGCCAGTAGTATAGCGTCGGATGGCTACACCTTC. Translation gives CASSIASDGYTF. J is TRBJ1-2 and V is TRBV19; D gene uncertain. Germline loops: CDR1 LNHDA, CDR2 SQIVND (reference sequence). V was pared by 1 base and J by 6 bases, with 6 bases between. This CDR3 contains 12 residues.

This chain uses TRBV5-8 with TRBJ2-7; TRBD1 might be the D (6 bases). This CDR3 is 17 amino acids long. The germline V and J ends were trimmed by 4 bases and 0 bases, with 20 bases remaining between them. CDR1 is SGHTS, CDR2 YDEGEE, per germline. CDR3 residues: CASSKSTGRGSSYEQYV. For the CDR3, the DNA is TGTGCCAGCAGCAAATCCACTGGCAGGGGCAGCTCCTACGAGCAGTACGTC.

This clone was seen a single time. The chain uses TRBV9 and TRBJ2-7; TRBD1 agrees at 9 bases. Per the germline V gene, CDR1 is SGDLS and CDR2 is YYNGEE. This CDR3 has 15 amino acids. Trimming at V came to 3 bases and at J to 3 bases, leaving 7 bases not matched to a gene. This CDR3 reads CASSAKTGGFYEQYF. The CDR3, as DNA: TGTGCCAGCAGCGCTAAGACAGGGGGGTTCTACGAGCAGTACTTC.

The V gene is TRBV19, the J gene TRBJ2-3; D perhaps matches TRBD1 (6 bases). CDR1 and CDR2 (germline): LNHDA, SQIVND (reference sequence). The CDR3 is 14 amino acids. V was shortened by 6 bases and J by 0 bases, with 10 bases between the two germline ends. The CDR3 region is CASSGQISTDTQYF. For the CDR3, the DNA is TGTGCCAGTAGCGGACAGATTAGCACAGATACGCAGTATTTT.

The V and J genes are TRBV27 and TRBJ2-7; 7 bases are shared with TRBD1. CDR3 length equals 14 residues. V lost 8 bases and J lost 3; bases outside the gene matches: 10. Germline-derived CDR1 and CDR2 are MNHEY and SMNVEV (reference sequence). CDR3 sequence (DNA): TGTGCCAGCTCCAGACAGGGAGCTAACTACGAGCAGTACGTC. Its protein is CASSRQGANYEQYV.

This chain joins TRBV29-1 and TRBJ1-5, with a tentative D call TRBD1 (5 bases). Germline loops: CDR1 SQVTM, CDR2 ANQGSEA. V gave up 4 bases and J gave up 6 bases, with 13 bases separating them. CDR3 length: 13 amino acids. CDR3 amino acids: CSVARDVSQPQHF. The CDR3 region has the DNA TGCAGCGTTGCCAGGGATGTATCTCAGCCCCAGCATTTT.

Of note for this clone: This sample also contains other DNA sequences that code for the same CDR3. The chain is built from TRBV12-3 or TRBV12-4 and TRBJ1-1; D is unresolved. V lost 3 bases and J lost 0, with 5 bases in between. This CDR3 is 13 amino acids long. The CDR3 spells CASSFRLNTEAFF. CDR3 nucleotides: TGTGCCAGCAGTTTCAGGCTGAACACTGAAGCTTTCTTT.

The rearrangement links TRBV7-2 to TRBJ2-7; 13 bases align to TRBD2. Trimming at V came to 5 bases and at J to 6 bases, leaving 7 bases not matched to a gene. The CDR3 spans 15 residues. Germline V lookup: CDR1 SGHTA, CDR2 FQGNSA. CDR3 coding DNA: TGTGCCAGCAGCCCCTGGACTAGCGGGAGTGCCGAGCAGTACTTC. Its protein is CASSPWTSGSAEQYF.